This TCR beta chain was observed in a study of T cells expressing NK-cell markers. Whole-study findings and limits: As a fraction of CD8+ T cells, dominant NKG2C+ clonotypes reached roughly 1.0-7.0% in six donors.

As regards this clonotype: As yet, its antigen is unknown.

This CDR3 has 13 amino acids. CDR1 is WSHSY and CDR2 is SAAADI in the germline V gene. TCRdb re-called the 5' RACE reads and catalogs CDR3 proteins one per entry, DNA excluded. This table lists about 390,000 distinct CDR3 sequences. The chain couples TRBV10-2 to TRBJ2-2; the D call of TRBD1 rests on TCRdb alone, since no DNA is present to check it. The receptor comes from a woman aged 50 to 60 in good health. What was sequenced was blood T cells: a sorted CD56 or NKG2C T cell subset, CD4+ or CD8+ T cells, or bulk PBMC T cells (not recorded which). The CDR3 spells CASSEPGPGELFF.